Below, one T cell receptor (beta chain) is given with its context. Everyone who took part was roughly 18 to 89 years old, and they came from about two dozen US areas. Trimming left V 11 bases short and J 0 bases short, with 7 bases between. From germline, CDR1 is SNHLY and CDR2 FYNNEI. The CDR3 covers 11 residues. This sample is part of a study of blood T cell repertoires in COVID-19. This table comes from immunoSEQ multiplex PCR, and its TCRdb copy is limited to in-frame clones, with some not included. Among 400,000 or so clones listed, 90% were seen once. The sample comprised PBMCs or T cells enriched from blood (not recorded which). The gene calls are TRBV2 and TRBJ1-1; no reliable D call. This clonotype originated in a man aged 18 to 30 who had recovered from COVID-19. CDR3 in DNA: TGTGCCTTAGCGGTGAACACTGAAGCTTTCTTT. Amino acid sequence: CALAVNTEAFF. Together with reference TRBV2 and TRBJ1-1, the CDR3 gives the full variable domain: EPEVTQTPSHQVTQMGQEVILRCVPISNHLYFYWYRQILGQKVEFLVSFYNNEISEKSEIFDDQFSVERPDGSNFTLKIRSTKLEDSAMYFCALAVNTEAFFGQGTRLTVV.